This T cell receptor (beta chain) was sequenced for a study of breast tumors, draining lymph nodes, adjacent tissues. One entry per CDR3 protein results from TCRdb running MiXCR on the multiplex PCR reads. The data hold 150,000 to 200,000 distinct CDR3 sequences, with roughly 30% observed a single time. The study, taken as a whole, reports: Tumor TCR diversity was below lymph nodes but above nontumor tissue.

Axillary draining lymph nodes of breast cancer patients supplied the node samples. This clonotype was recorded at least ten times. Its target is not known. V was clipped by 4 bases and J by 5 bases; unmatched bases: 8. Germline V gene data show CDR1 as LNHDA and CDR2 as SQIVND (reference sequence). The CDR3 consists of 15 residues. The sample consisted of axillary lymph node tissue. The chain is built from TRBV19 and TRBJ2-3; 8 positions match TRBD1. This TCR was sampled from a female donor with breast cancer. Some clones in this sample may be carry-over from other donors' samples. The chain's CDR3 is CASSTFDRGEDTQYF. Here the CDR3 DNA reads TGTGCCAGTAGTACCTTTGACAGGGGCGAAGATACGCAGTATTTT.